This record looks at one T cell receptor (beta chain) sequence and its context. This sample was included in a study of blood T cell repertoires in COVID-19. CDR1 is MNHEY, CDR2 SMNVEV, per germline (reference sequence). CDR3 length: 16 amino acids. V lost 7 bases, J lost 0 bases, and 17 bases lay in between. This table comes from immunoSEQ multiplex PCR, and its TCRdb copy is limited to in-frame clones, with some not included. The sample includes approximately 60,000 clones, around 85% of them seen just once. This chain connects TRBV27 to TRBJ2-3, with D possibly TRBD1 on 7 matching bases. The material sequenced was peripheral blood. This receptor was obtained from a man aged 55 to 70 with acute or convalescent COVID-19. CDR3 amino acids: CASTTSRGESTDTQYF. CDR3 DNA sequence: TGTGCCAGCACTACTTCCAGGGGGGAGAGCACAGATACGCAGTATTTT.